This T cell receptor beta chain appears in the sequencing data of a study of blood T cell repertoires in COVID-19. Study context: The samples span acute and convalescent COVID-19 from the United States, Italy and Spain.

The V gene lost 7 bases and the J gene lost 2 bases, with 18 bases spanning the gap. The CDR3 is made up of 15 amino acids. The germline CDR1 and CDR2 sequences are MNHEY and SVGAGI. Clones were read by immunoSEQ multiplex PCR, and TCRdb kept only the in-frame ones, dropping some. The data hold 87,000 or so clones, with about nine tenths observed a single time. This chain uses TRBV6-5 with TRBJ2-7, with D tentatively TRBD1 (5 bases). Sequenced sample: peripheral blood. This clonotype was sampled from a man in his late teens or twenties with COVID-19, enrolled during active disease. CDR3 sequence (DNA): TGTGCCAGCATCCAGGGTAGGACGGTAACCTACGAGCAGTACTTC. Translation: CASIQGRTVTYEQYF.